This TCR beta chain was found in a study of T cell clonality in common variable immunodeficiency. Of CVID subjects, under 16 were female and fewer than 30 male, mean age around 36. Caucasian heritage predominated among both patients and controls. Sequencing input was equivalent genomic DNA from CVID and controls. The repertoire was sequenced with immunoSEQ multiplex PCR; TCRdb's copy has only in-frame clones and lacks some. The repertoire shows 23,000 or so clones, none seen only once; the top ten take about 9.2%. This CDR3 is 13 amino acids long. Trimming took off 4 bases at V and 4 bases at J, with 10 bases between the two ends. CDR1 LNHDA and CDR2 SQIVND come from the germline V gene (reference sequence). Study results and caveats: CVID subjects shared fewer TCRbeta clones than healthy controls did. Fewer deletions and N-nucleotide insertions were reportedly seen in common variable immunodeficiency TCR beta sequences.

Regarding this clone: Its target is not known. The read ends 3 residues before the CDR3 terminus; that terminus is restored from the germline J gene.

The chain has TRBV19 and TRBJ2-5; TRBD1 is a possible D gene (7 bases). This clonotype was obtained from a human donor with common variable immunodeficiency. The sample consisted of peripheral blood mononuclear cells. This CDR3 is CASSNQGGETQYF. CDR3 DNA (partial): TGTGCCAGTAGTAATCAGGGGGGAGAGACC.